This T cell receptor (beta chain) was captured by sequencing in a study of blood T cell repertoires in COVID-19. Looking at the study overall: Samples representing acute and convalescent COVID-19 were sourced from the United States, Italy and Spain. PBMCs, B-cell-depleted T cells, or T cells provided the cDNA or gDNA that made up the material.

In the original workflow: From reference gene primer amplification, estimates of nucleated cell counts were derived. Clones were sequenced by immunoSEQ multiplex PCR, and TCRdb holds only the in-frame ones, with some missing. The V and J calls and clone size are taken from that table; D and trimming were inferred from the DNA. The data show more than 85,000 clones, with around 79% seen just once and 15% to 20% held by the top ten. CDR1 and CDR2 (germline): SGHTA, FQGNSA. V shed 4 bases and J shed 0 bases, with 13 bases lying between them. The CDR3 consists of 16 residues. This sequence originates from an elderly woman with active or convalescent COVID-19. The V and J genes are TRBV7-2 and TRBJ1-5; D call uncertain. Sequenced sample: peripheral blood. For the CDR3, the DNA is TGTGCCAGCAGCTCTCACGGACTACCTAGCAATCAGCCCCAGCATTTT. It specifies CASSSHGLPSNQPQHF. Together with reference TRBV7-2 and TRBJ1-5, the CDR3 gives the full variable domain: GAGVSQSPSNKVTEKGKDVELRCDPISGHTALYWYRQSLGQGLEFLIYFQGNSAPDKSGLPSDRFSAERTGGSVSTLTIQRTQQEDSAVYLCASSSHGLPSNQPQHFGDGTRLSIL.